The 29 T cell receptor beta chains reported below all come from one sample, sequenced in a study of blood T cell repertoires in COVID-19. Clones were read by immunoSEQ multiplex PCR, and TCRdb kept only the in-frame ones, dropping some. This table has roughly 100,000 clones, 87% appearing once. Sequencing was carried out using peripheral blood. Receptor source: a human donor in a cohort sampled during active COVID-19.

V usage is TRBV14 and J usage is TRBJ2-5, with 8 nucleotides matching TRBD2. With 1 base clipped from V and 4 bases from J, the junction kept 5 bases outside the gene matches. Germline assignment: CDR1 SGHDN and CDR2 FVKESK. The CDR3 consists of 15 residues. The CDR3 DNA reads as TGTGCCAGCAGCCAAGTCCCGGGACTAGGAGAGACCCAGTACTTC. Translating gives CASSQVPGLGETQYF.

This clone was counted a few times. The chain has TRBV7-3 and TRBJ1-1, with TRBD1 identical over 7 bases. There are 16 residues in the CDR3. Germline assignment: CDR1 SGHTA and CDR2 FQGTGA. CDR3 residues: CPTSRQGDIRNTEAFF. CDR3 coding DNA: TGTCCTACATCCCGACAGGGAGATATTCGGAACACTGAAGCTTTCTTT.

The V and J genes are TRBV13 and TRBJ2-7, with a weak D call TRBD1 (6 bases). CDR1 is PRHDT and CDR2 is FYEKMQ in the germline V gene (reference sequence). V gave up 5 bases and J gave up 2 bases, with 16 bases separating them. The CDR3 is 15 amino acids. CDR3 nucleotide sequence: TGTGCCAGCAGCCTCCGAGGACAGACAGCCTACGAGCAGTACTTC. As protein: CASSLRGQTAYEQYF.

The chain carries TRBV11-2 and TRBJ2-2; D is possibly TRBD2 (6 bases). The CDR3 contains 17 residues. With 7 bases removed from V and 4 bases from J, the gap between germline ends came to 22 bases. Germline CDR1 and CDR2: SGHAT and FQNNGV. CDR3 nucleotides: TGTGCCAGCACCCCATGGTTGACCGGGAGTCGCACCGGGGAGCTGTTTTTT. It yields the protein CASTPWLTGSRTGELFF.

This chain's CDR3 is CAWRTQGAGETQYF. The CDR3 nucleotides are TGTGCCTGGAGAACCCAGGGGGCGGGGGAGACCCAGTACTTC. V gene TRBV30 combines with J gene TRBJ2-5; 8 positions agree with TRBD1. The CDR3 extends over 14 amino acids. The ends lost 3 bases at V and 5 bases at J; junction bases unmatched: 8. Germline-derived CDR1 and CDR2 are GTSNPN and SVGIG (reference sequence).

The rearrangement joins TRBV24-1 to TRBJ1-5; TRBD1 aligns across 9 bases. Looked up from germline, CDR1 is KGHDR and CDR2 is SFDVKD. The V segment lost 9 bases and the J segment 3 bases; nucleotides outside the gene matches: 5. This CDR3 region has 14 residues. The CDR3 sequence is CATGGQGHNQPQHF. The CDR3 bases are TGTGCCACCGGGGGACAGGGCCACAATCAGCCCCAGCATTTT.

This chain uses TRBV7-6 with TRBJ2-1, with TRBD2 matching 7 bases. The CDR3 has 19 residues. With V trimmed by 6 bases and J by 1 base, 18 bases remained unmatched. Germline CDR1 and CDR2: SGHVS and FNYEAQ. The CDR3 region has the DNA TGTGCCAGCAGGAGAGTCCCGATTGCCAGCGGGAAGTCCTACAATGAGCAGTTCTTC. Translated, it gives CASRRVPIASGKSYNEQFF.

CDR3 DNA sequence: TGTGCCAGCAGTTCCCGGCGGGAGGGATTCGATACGCAGTATTTT. Encoded protein: CASSSRREGFDTQYF. The chain recombines TRBV6-2 or TRBV6-3 with TRBJ2-3; 9 bases are shared with TRBD2. The CDR3 sequence is 15 residues long. V dropped 4 bases and J dropped 6; count of bases not matched to a gene: 8. CDR1 and CDR2 (germline): MNHEY, SVGEGT.

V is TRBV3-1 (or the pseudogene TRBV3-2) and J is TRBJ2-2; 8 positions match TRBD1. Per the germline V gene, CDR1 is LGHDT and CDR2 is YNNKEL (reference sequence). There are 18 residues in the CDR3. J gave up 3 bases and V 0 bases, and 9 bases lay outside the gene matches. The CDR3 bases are TGTGCCAGCAGCCAAGAGGGCCTACGACAGGGGTACACCGGGGAGCTGTTTTTT. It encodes CASSQEGLRQGYTGELFF.

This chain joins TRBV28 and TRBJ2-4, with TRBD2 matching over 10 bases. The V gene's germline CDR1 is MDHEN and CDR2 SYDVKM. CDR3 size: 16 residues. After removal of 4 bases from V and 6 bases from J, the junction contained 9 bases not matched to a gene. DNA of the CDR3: TGTGCCAGCAGTTCACTAGTAGCGGGAGGTGGAAACATTCAGTACTTC. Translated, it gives CASSSLVAGGGNIQYF.

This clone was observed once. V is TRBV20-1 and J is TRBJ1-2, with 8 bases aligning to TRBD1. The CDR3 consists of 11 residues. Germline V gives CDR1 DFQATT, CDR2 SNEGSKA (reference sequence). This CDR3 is CGGQALRGYTF. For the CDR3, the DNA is TGCGGGGGACAGGCGCTACGTGGCTACACCTTC.

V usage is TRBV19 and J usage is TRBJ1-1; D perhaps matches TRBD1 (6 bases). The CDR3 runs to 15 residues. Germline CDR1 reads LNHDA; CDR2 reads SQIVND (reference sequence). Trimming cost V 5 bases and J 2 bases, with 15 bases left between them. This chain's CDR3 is CASSFPGEGNTEAFF. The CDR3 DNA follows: TGTGCCAGTAGTTTCCCAGGGGAGGGAAACACTGAAGCTTTCTTT.

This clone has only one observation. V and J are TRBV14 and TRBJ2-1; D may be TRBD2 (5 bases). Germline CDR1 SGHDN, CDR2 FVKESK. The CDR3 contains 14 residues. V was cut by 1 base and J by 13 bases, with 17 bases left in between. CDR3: CASSQAGGYNRQFF. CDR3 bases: TGTGCCAGCAGCCAAGCGGGCGGGTATAATCGCCAGTTCTTC.

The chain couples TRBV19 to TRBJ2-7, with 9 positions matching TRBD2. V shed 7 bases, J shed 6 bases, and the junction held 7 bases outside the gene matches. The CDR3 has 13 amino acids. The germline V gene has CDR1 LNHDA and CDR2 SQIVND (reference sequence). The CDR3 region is CASKASGISEQYF. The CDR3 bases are TGTGCCAGTAAGGCTAGCGGGATAAGCGAGCAGTACTTC.

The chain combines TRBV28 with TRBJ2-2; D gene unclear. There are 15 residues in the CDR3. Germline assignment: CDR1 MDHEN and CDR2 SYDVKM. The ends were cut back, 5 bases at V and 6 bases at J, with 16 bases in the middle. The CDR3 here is CASSAREIGAGELFF. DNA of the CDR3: TGTGCCAGCAGTGCCCGCGAAATCGGAGCCGGGGAGCTGTTTTTT.

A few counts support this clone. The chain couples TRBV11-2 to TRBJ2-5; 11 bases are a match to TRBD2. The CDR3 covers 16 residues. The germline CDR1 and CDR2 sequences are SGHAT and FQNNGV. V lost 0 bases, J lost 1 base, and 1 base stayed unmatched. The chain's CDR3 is CASSLDLAGGQETQYF. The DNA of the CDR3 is TGTGCCAGCAGCTTAGATCTAGCGGGGGGCCAAGAGACCCAGTACTTC.

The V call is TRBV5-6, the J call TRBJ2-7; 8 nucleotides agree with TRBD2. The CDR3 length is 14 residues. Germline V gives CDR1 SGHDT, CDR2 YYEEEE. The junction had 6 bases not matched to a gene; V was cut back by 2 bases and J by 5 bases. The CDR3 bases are TGTGCCAGCAGCTTAGGGACTAGTATCCACGAGCAGTACTTC. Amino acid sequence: CASSLGTSIHEQYF.

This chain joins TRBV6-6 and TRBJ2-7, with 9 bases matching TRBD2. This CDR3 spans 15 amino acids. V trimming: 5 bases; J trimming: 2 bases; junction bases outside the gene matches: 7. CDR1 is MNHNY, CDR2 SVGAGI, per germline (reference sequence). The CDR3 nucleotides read TGTGCCAGCAGTCCCAGCGGGAGGACCACCTACGAGCAGTACTTC. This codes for CASSPSGRTTYEQYF.

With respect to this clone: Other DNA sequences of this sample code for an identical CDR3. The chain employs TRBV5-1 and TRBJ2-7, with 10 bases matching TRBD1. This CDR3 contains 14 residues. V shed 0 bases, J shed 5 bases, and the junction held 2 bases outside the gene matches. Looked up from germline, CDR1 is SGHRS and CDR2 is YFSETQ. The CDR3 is CASSLGQGADEQYF. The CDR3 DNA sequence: TGCGCCAGCAGCTTGGGACAGGGGGCGGACGAGCAGTACTTC.

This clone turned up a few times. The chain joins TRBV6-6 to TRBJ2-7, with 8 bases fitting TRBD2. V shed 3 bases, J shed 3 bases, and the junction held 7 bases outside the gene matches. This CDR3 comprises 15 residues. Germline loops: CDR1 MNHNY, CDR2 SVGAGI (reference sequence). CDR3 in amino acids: CASSYFTSGYYEQYF. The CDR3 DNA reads TGTGCCAGCAGTTATTTTACTAGCGGATACTACGAGCAGTACTTC.

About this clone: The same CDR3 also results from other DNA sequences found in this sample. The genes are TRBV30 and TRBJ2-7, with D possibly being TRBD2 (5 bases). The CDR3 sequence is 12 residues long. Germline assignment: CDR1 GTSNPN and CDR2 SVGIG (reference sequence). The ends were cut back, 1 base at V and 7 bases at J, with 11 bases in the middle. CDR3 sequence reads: CAWSARPGEQYF. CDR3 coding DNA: TGTGCCTGGAGTGCTAGGCCGGGGGAGCAGTACTTC.

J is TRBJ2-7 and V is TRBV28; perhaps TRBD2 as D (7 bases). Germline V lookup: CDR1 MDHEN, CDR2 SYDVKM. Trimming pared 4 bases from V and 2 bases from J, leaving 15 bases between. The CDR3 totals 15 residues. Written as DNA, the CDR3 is TGTGCCAGCAGTTCTGGAGGGGAGGGGGCCTACGAGCAGTACTTC. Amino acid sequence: CASSSGGEGAYEQYF. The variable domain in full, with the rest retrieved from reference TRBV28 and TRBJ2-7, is DVKVTQSSRYLVKRTGEKVFLECVQDMDHENMFWYRQDPGLGLRLIYFSYDVKMKEKGDIPEGYSVSREKKERFSLILESASTNQTSMYLCASSSGGEGAYEQYFGPGTRLTVT.

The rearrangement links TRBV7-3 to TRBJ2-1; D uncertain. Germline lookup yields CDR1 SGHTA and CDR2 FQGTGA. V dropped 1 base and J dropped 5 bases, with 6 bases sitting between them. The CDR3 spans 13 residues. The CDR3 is CASSLNRDNEQFF. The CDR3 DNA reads TGTGCCAGCAGCTTAAACAGAGACAATGAGCAGTTCTTC.

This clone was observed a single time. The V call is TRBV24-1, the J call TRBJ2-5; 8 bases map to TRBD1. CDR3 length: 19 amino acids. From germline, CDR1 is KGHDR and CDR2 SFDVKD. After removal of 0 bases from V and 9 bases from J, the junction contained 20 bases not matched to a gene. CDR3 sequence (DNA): TGTGCCACCAGTGATTTGACAGGGGGATGCCTTCGGGACCATCACGCCCAGTACTTC. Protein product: CATSDLTGGCLRDHHAQYF.

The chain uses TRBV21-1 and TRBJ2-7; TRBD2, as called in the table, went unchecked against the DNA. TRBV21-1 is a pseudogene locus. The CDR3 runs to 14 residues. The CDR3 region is CASSKAGLAGTWYF. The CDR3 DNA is TGTGCCAGCAGCAAAGCCGGACTAGCGGGCACGTGGTACTTC.

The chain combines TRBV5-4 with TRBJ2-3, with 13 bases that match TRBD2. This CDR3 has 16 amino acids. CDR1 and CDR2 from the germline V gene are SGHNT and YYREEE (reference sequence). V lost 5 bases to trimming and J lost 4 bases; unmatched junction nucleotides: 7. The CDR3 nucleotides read TGTGCCAGCAGGGTGGGACTAGCGGGGACGGCAGATACGCAGTATTTT. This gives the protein CASRVGLAGTADTQYF.

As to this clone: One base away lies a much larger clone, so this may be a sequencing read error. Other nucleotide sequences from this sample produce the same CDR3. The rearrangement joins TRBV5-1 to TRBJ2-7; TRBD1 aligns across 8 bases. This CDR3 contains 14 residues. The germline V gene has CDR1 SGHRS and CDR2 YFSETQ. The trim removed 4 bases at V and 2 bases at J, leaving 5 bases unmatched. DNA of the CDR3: TGCGCCAGCAGCCCCGGGACAGGAACCTACGAGCAGTACTTC. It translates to CASSPGTGTYEQYF.

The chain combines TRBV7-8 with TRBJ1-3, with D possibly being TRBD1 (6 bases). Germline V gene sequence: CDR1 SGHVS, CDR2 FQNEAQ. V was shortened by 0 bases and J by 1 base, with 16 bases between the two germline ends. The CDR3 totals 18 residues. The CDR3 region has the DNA TGTGCCAGCAGCTTAGCTTGGGGGGGCCAGGGGTCTGGAAACACCATATATTTT. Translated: CASSLAWGGQGSGNTIYF.

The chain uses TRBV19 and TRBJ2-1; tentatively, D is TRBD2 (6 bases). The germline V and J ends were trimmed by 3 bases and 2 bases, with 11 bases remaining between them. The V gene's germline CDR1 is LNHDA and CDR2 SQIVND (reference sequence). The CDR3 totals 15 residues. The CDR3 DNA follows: TGTGCCAGTAGTATTTGGGGAGGCACCTACAATGAGCAGTTCTTC. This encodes CASSIWGGTYNEQFF.